Below are 14 T cell receptor beta chains sequenced from a single sample in a study of chemoradiotherapy in HPV16-positive cancers. Produced via immunoSEQ multiplex PCR; TCRdb's table is partial and in-frame only. This table has around 6,000 clones, approximately 90% appearing once. Sequencing was performed on tumor tissue, taken from a patient who underwent chemoradiotherapy. These receptors were obtained from a human donor with HPV-associated anogenital cancer.

This clone was recorded once. The V and J genes are TRBV10-1 and TRBJ2-7; 9 bases agree with TRBD1. CDR1 is WNHNN and CDR2 is SYGVQD in the germline V gene (reference sequence). The CDR3 sequence is 14 residues long. V dropped 10 bases and J dropped 9; count of bases not matched to a gene: 16. Here the CDR3 DNA reads TGCGCCACCAAAAGAGACAGGGGGACAGAGGGGCAGTACTTC. Translated, it gives CATKRDRGTEGQYF.

The V and J genes are TRBV9 and TRBJ2-3; D unresolved. Germline CDR1 reads SGDLS; CDR2 reads YYNGEE. This CDR3 has 14 amino acids. Trimming shortened V by 4 bases and J by 4 bases, and 13 bases separated the two germline ends. The chain's CDR3 is CASSLLPTPDTQYF. CDR3 DNA sequence: TGTGCCAGCAGCCTTCTTCCCACCCCAGATACGCAGTATTTT.

The chain combines TRBV2 with TRBJ2-4, with TRBD1 identical over 8 bases. The CDR3 runs to 13 residues. Germline-derived CDR1 and CDR2 are SNHLY and FYNNEI. The ends lost 8 bases at V and 5 bases at J; junction bases unmatched: 5. Here the CDR3 reads CASLDRVENIQYF. The CDR3 DNA is TGTGCCAGCTTGGACAGGGTTGAAAACATTCAGTACTTC.

The chain links TRBV6-5 to TRBJ2-5; D uncertain. CDR1 is MNHEY, CDR2 SVGAGI, per germline. This CDR3 has 13 amino acids. The germline V and J ends were trimmed by 0 bases and 5 bases, with 7 bases remaining between them. CDR3 DNA sequence: TGTGCCAGCAGTTACTCTGTCTTGGAGACCCAGTACTTC. It specifies CASSYSVLETQYF.

The chain employs TRBV11-2 and TRBJ2-3, with TRBD2 as a possible D gene (6 bases). V lost 1 base and J 4 bases, leaving 6 bases between the germline ends. The CDR3 runs to 13 residues. Looked up from germline, CDR1 is SGHAT and CDR2 is FQNNGV. CDR3: CASSLAGADTQYF. The CDR3 DNA reads TGTGCCAGCAGCTTAGCGGGGGCAGATACGCAGTATTTT.

CDR3 bases: TGTGCCAGCAGTTCCTCCGGGCCAAATCAGCCCCAGCATTTT. It encodes CASSSSGPNQPQHF. This rearrangement joins TRBV27 to TRBJ1-5; the D is unclear. The germline CDR1 and CDR2 sequences are MNHEY and SMNVEV (reference sequence). The CDR3 extends over 14 amino acids. V gave up 4 bases and J gave up 4 bases, with 11 bases separating them.

This clone has just one count. This rearrangement joins TRBV7-2 to TRBJ2-3, with 13 positions matching TRBD2. Germline-derived CDR1 and CDR2 are SGHTA and FQGNSA. V lost 6 bases, J lost 5 bases, and 5 bases stayed unmatched. The CDR3 loop spans 15 amino acids. This CDR3 reads CASRWGLAGRDTQYF. As DNA, the CDR3 is TGTGCCAGCAGGTGGGGACTAGCGGGGAGAGATACGCAGTATTTT.

The chain carries TRBV29-1 and TRBJ1-1; tentative D call: TRBD1 (5 bases). CDR1 is SQVTM, CDR2 ANQGSEA, per germline. This CDR3 spans 12 amino acids. Trimming pared 4 bases from V and 5 bases from J, leaving 11 bases between. CDR3 protein: CSVGGGTTEAFF. CDR3 nucleotide sequence: TGCAGCGTTGGCGGTGGGACTACTGAAGCTTTCTTT.

The chain links TRBV27 to TRBJ1-2, with 10 bases that match TRBD1. V lost 4 bases to trimming and J lost 4 bases; unmatched junction nucleotides: 9. CDR1 and CDR2 from the germline V gene are MNHEY and SMNVEV (reference sequence). The CDR3 is made up of 16 amino acids. CDR3: CASSSPTGGAGYGYTF. The CDR3 DNA follows: TGTGCCAGCAGTTCTCCGACAGGGGGCGCCGGCTATGGCTACACCTTC.

The chain uses TRBV27 and TRBJ2-2, with D uncertain. CDR1 and CDR2 (germline): MNHEY, SMNVEV (reference sequence). The CDR3 length is 16 residues. V was pared by 0 bases and J by 2 bases, with 10 bases between. The CDR3 coding sequence is TGTGCCAGCAGTTTATCCGGCCGAAGAAACACCGGGGAGCTGTTTTTT. Translating it yields CASSLSGRRNTGELFF.

The chain carries TRBV27 and TRBJ1-1; 10 bases match TRBD1. Losses at the gene ends were 2 bases for V and 2 bases for J; bases not matched to a gene: 8. CDR3 length: 17 residues. Germline CDR1 and CDR2: MNHEY and SMNVEV (reference sequence). CDR3: CASSLVGTGAYNTEAFF. The CDR3 nucleotides are TGTGCCAGCAGTTTAGTGGGGACAGGGGCCTATAACACTGAAGCTTTCTTT.

J is TRBJ2-1 and V is TRBV4-3; 10 bases are shared with TRBD2. The trim removed 0 bases at V and 1 base at J, leaving 3 bases unmatched. Germline assignment: CDR1 LGHNA and CDR2 YSLEER. The CDR3 totals 17 residues. CDR3 sequence: CASSQDVAGGSYNEQFF. The CDR3 DNA is TGCGCCAGCAGCCAAGATGTAGCGGGGGGTTCCTACAATGAGCAGTTCTTC.

The gene calls are TRBV7-6 and TRBJ2-7; D is ambiguous. Trimming took 4 bases from V and 6 from J, leaving 7 bases between them. The CDR3 contains 11 residues. Germline V lookup: CDR1 SGHVS, CDR2 FNYEAQ. The CDR3 DNA follows: TGTGCCAGCAGCTCGCTAGGCGAGCAGTACTTC. This gives the protein CASSSLGEQYF.

Here the CDR3 reads CASSVVLADNQETQYF. CDR3 bases: TGTGCCAGCAGCGTAGTGCTTGCGGATAACCAAGAGACCCAGTACTTC. The chain has TRBV9 and TRBJ2-5; D remains ambiguous. Trimming pared 0 bases from V and 0 bases from J, leaving 12 bases between. Germline CDR1 and CDR2: SGDLS and YYNGEE. This CDR3 region has 16 residues.